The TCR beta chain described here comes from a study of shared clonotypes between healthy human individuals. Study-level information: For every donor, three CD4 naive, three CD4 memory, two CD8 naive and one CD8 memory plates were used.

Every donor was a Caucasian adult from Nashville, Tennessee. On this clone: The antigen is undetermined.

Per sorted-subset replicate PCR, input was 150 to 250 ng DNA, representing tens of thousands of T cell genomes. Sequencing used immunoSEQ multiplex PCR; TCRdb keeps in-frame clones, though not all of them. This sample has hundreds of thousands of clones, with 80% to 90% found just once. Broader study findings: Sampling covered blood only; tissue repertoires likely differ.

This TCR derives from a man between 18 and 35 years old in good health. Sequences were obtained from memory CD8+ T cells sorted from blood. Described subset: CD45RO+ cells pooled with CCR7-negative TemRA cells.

This CDR3 reads CASSLGGEGYGYTF. The DNA for the CDR3 is TGTGCCAGCTCCCTGGGGGGGGAAGGTTATGGCTACACCTTC. The V gene is TRBV2, the J gene TRBJ1-2, with TRBD1 as a possible D gene (5 bases). Germline V lookup: CDR1 SNHLY, CDR2 FYNNEI. CDR3 size: 14 residues. Deletions cut 8 bases from V and 5 bases from J, with 18 bases between.